This TCR beta chain came from a study of CD8 T cells in ankylosing spondylitis. TCRdb passed the 5' RACE reads through MiXCR, listing each CDR3 protein once. The sample lists about 260,000 distinct CDR3 sequences, roughly a quarter occurring once. This CDR3 is 15 amino acids long. In germline, CDR1 is GTSNPN, CDR2 SVGIG (reference sequence). V lost 3 bases, J lost 1 base, and 3 bases stayed unmatched. Source material: blood, either unsorted or a sorted T cell fraction (not recorded which). The source of this sequence is a male donor with ankylosing spondylitis or in good health (not recorded which). The chain employs TRBV30 and TRBJ2-2; 9 bases map to TRBD1. The CDR3 DNA reads TGTGCCTGGAGCCTGGACAGGGGGAACACCGGGGAGCTGTTTTTT. As protein: CAWSLDRGNTGELFF.